The present entry profiles one T cell receptor beta chain with its context. Its antigen is currently not known. The input lacks base qualities; no much larger clone sits a single base away. TCRbeta CDR3 regions were amplified from genomic DNA by means of the immunoSEQ Assay, a bias-controlled multiplex PCR. Per the source publication's procedure: Within the assay, amplification of reference gene primers was used to estimate how many nucleated cells each sample contained. To quantify the absolute abundance of each unique TCRbeta CDR3 rearrangement, sequence reads were collapsed and filtered. For each sample, productive Simpson clonality was calculated by taking the square root of Simpson's diversity index across productive rearrangements. In its TCRdb copy, this immuneACCESS table keeps in-frame sequences only and misses some clones. Where compared with another copy, unresolved V genes explain less than half of these, and the others have no known cause. From that table come the V and J calls and clone size; the DNA was used to work out D and trimming. The sample table lists hundreds of thousands of clones, roughly 84% of them with a count of one. In total, the top ten clones hold 3% to 4.5% of the sample.

This entry belongs to a study of blood T cell repertoires in COVID-19 (TCRdb year 2020). About the study as a whole: Collaborator samples came from the United States, Italy and Spain and covered acute and convalescent phases of COVID-19. The prospective study material was composed of cDNA or gDNA derived from T cells, B-cell-depleted T cells, or PBMCs. The dataset comprised deeply sampled blood TCRbeta repertoires from subjects exposed to, actively infected with, or recovered from COVID-19. The repertoires were released in a freely available public database meant as a resource for research on the immune response to SARS-CoV-2. Samples were obtained from the ongoing ImmuneRACE study (first 160 participants) and from over 1,000 subjects provided by 6 global collaborators. A de-identified subject ID, COVID-19 status, age in years and sex were almost always included in the sample metadata. HLA class I and class II types, where available, came from metadata supplied by the sample provider rather than from assay-based typing.

From the cysteine up to the phenylalanine, the CDR3 has a length of 14 residues. Only the CDR3 portion is preserved as DNA: 42 bases, with reading frame beginning at the first base. The germline V gene supplies CDR1 KGHSH and CDR2 LQKENI. After removal of 6 bases from V and 6 bases from J, the junction retains 7 bases not matched to a gene. Results the study describes overall, beyond this receptor: How much clinical and demographic metadata was included differed by source and by participant, and the metadata was provided uncurated.

The collaborating institutions used their own protocols to collect whole blood in K2EDTA tubes. Collaborator samples were shipped for TCRbeta analysis as frozen whole blood, isolated PBMCs, or DNA extracted from either sample type. The origin of this receptor is a woman aged 80 or over with acute or convalescent COVID-19. The source material was peripheral blood. The rearranged chain carries TRBV18 and TRBJ1-5; 8 bases in the middle match TRBD1. The DNA reads TGTGCCAGCTCGACACAGGGGGAGGGTCAGCCCCAGCATTTT. This gives the protein CASSTQGEGQPQHF.